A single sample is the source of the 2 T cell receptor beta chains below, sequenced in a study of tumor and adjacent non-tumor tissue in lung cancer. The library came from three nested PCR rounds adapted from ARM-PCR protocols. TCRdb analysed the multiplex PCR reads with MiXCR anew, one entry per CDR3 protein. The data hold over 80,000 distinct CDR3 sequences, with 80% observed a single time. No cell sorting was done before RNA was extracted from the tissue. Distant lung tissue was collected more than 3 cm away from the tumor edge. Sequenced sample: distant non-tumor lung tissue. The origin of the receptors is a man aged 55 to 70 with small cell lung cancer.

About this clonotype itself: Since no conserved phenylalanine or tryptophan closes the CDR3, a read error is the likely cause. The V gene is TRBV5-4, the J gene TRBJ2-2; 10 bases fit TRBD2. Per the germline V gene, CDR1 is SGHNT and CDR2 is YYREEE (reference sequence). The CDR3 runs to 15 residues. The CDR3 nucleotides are TGTGCCAGCAGCTTGGCTAGCGGGGGCACCAGGGAGCTGTTTCTT. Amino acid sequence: CASSLASGGTRELFL.

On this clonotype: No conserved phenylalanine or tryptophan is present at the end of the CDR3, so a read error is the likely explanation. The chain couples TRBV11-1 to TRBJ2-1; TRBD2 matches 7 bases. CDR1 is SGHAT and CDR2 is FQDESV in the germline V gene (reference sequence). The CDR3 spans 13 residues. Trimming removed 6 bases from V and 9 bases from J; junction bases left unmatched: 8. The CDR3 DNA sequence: TGTGCCAGCAGGGTGGCGGGAGTAACTGAGCAGTTCCTC. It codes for CASRVAGVTEQFL.